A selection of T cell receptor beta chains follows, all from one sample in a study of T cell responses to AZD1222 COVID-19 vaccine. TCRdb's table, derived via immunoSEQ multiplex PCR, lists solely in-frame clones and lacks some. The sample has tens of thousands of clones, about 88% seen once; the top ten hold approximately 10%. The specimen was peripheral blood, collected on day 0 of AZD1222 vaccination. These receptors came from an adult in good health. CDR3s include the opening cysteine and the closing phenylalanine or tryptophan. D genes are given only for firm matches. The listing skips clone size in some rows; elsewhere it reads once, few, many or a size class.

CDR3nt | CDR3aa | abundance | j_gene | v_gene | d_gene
TGTGCCAGCAGACTATATAGACTAGCGGGGCCAAAGTCGTCCCAAGAGACCCAGTACTTC | CASRLYRLAGPKSSQETQYF | NA | TRBJ2-5 | TRBV7-8 | TRBD2
TGTGCCAGCAGCGTAGAGGCGTCCCCACTAGCCCAGTACAGTGAGCAGTTCTTC | CASSVEASPLAQYSEQFF | NA | TRBJ2-1 | TRBV9 | NA
TGTGCCAGCAGCTCAATTCCAGGGGAGTTTGACACCGGGGAGCTGTTTTTT | CASSSIPGEFDTGELFF | NA | TRBJ2-2 | TRBV5-4 | NA
TGTGCCAGCAGTAGGGGGGGTCGTCAGGAAAAACTGTTTTTT | CASSRGGRQEKLFF | NA | TRBJ1-4 | TRBV27 | NA
TGTGCCACCAGTGTGTCCAGGGGGCTTAAGGAGACCCAGTACTTC | CATSVSRGLKETQYF | NA | TRBJ2-5 | TRBV24-1 | TRBD1
TGCGCCAGCAGCTTTACAGGGGACTATGGCTACACCTTC | CASSFTGDYGYTF | NA | TRBJ1-2 | TRBV5-1 | TRBD1
TGCAGCGTTGTAAGGCTAGCGGGGGTAGATTGGTACTTC | CSVVRLAGVDWYF | NA | TRBJ2-5 | TRBV29-1 | TRBD2
TGTGCCAGCTCACCAGGGTTGGGGCAGCCCCAGCATTTT | CASSPGLGQPQHF | NA | TRBJ1-5 | TRBV18 | NA
TGTGCCAGCAGCAAAGGGGGCAGGAACACTGAAGCTTTCTTT | CASSKGGRNTEAFF | NA | TRBJ1-1 | TRBV7-6 | TRBD1
TGTGCCAGCAGCAGGGGAGGCAATCAGCCCCAGCATTTT | CASSRGGNQPQHF | NA | TRBJ1-5 | TRBV6-5 | NA
TGTGCCGCGGGTGGGCAAAAGCCAGCCTACTCTGGAAACACCATATATTTT | CAAGGQKPAYSGNTIYF | NA | TRBJ1-3 | TRBV21-1 | NA
TGTGCCAGCGCGCCCCAAATACCCACCGGGGAGCTGTTTTTT | CASAPQIPTGELFF | NA | TRBJ2-2 | TRBV19 | NA
TGTGCCAGCAGCTTATCGGGACTTCTTACAGATACGCAGTATTTT | CASSLSGLLTDTQYF | NA | TRBJ2-3 | TRBV11-3 | NA
TGTGCCAGCAGTTCGCGGACTAGCGGGAGCAGATACACCGGGGAGCTGTTTTTT | CASSSRTSGSRYTGELFF | once | TRBJ2-2 | TRBV28 | TRBD2
TGTGCCAGCAGGATGGACGGTAACACCGGGGAGCTGTTTTTT | CASRMDGNTGELFF | NA | TRBJ2-2 | TRBV6-5 | NA
TGTGCCAGCAGTGAGTCCCCGATTGTGGCAGGGGCGGCCTACGAGCAGTACTTC | CASSESPIVAGAAYEQYF | NA | TRBJ2-7 | TRBV6-1 | NA
TGCGCCAGCAGCAGGGACAGAGTTAATGAAAAACTGTTTTTT | CASSRDRVNEKLFF | few | TRBJ1-4 | TRBV5-1 | TRBD1
TGTGCCAGTAGTATGCTTAGACAGGGTGATCAGCCCCAGCATTTT | CASSMLRQGDQPQHF | NA | TRBJ1-5 | TRBV19 | TRBD1
TGTGCCATCAGTGATGGGACAGGGTCATTTTACTATGGCTACACCTTC | CAISDGTGSFYYGYTF | NA | TRBJ1-2 | TRBV10-3 | TRBD1
TGCAGTATTTCGAAGTCCGATAACACTGAAGCTTTCTTT | CSISKSDNTEAFF | NA | TRBJ1-1 | TRBV29-1 | NA